This T cell receptor (beta chain) comes out of a study of PD-L1 blockade in urothelial cancer. Study-wide context: Blood samples had a median of approximately 150,000 T cells. Broader study findings: Pretreatment TCR clonality in blood, when below the median, was predictive of better survival.

Generated by immunoSEQ multiplex PCR, the TCRdb table keeps only in-frame clones and is missing some. The data hold tens of thousands of clones, with roughly 80% observed a single time. The CDR3 runs 14 residues. Per germline, CDR1 SGHVS and CDR2 FNYEAQ. Comments on this clone: Its specificity is not known. At one of its ends the junction is not consistent with the germline gene, which may arise from a read error.

Material: PBMCs, obtained around atezolizumab (anti-PD-L1) treatment. This clonotype originated in a man aged 65 to 85 with urothelial cancer. The chain has TRBV7-6 and TRBJ2-7, with TRBD1 as a possible D gene (7 bases). The CDR3 is CASSLEAGGRIPFF. DNA for the CDR3: TGTGCCAGCAGCTTAGAGGCAGGGGGGCGGATCCCCTTTTTC.